Presented here are 28 T cell receptor beta chains from one specimen sequenced in a study of metastatic and nonmetastatic thyroid tumors. None of the patients had undergone any treatment ahead of thyroid surgery. TCRdb re-analyzed the PCR reads through MiXCR. The data show approximately 12,000 clones, around 21% seen once. The sequencing input was adjacent normal tissue. The source of these receptors is a female donor with papillary thyroid cancer or a benign thyroid nodule (not recorded which). Some clones in this sample may be carry-over from other donors' samples.

The genes are TRBV6-1 and TRBJ1-3, with TRBD1 matching over 7 bases. The CDR3 has 15 amino acids. V lost 1 base, J lost 3 bases, and 3 bases stayed unmatched. The germline CDR1 and CDR2 sequences are MNHNS and SASEGT. CDR3: CASSEEAGGGNTIYF. The CDR3 nucleotides read TGTGCCAGCAGTGAAGAAGCAGGGGGTGGAAACACCATATATTTT.

This clone was detected many times. J is TRBJ1-2 and V is TRBV29-1; TRBD1 might be the D (5 bases). This CDR3 is 12 amino acids long. Trimming removed 6 bases at V and 2 bases at J, with 10 bases between. The V gene's germline CDR1 is SQVTM and CDR2 ANQGSEA. The CDR3 bases are TGCAGCGTGGGGGGGGTGAACTATGGCTACACCTTC. As protein: CSVGGVNYGYTF.

In the case of this clone: Since no conserved phenylalanine or tryptophan closes the CDR3, a read error is the likely cause. The chain carries TRBV11-2 and TRBJ2-2; D is unresolved. Trimming pared 5 bases from V and 2 bases from J, leaving 9 bases between. CDR1 is SGHAT and CDR2 is FQNNGV in the germline V gene. The CDR3 is made up of 14 amino acids. CDR3 in amino acids: CASSPRVNTGELFL. The DNA of the CDR3 is TGTGCCAGCAGCCCCCGGGTTAACACCGGGGAGCTGTTTCTT.

By its share, this clone is medium-sized. The chain recombines TRBV5-1 with TRBJ1-3; 8 bases are a match to TRBD1. The CDR3 loop spans 15 amino acids. V trimming: 2 bases; J trimming: 3 bases; junction bases outside the gene matches: 4. Per the germline V gene, CDR1 is SGHRS and CDR2 is YFSETQ. The DNA of the CDR3 is TGCGCCAGCAGCTTATTTGGACAGGGTGGAAACACCATATATTTT. Translating it yields CASSLFGQGGNTIYF.

This chain uses TRBV6-1 with TRBJ2-7; tentative D call: TRBD2 (6 bases). V was shortened by 8 bases and J by 2 bases, with 16 bases between the two germline ends. Per the germline V gene, CDR1 is MNHNS and CDR2 is SASEGT. The CDR3 has 14 residues. The CDR3 DNA reads as TGTGCCAGCGCTCAGGACGGGGGACCCTACGAGCAGTACTTC. This translates into CASAQDGGPYEQYF.

V gene TRBV20-1 combines with J gene TRBJ2-1, with D unresolved. The CDR3 extends over 17 amino acids. Trimming stripped 0 bases from V and 4 bases from J, with 19 bases between. Germline lookup yields CDR1 DFQATT and CDR2 SNEGSKA (reference sequence). CDR3 bases: TGCAGTGCTAGAGATTTGATGGCGGTAGGTATTTACAATGAGCAGTTCTTC. Protein: CSARDLMAVGIYNEQFF.

The chain couples TRBV12-3 or TRBV12-4 to TRBJ2-3; TRBD1 agrees at 7 bases. The CDR3 contains 13 residues. The ends lost 5 bases at V and 4 bases at J; junction bases unmatched: 3. CDR3 sequence (DNA): TGTGCCAGCAGTCCGGGGACAGCAGATACGCAGTATTTT. This sequence encodes CASSPGTADTQYF.

There are many counts of this clone. V usage is TRBV12-3 or TRBV12-4 and J usage is TRBJ2-2; TRBD2 aligns across 10 bases. The trim removed 6 bases at V and 8 bases at J, leaving 3 bases unmatched. This CDR3 contains 13 residues. The DNA for the CDR3 is TGTGCCAGCAGAACAGCGGGGGGGGGGGAGCTGTTTTTT. Translated: CASRTAGGGELFF.

V is TRBV20-1 and J is TRBJ2-7; 14 bases fit TRBD2. V lost 5 bases and J lost 5; bases outside the gene matches: 5. This CDR3 has 14 residues. Germline CDR1 DFQATT, CDR2 SNEGSKA (reference sequence). CDR3 in DNA: TGCAGTGCTGCTGGGACTAGCGGGAGAAACGAGCAGTACTTC. Translating it yields CSAAGTSGRNEQYF.

This chain uses TRBV15 with TRBJ2-1; TRBD1 agrees at 10 bases. The CDR3 is 15 amino acids. V lost 2 bases and J lost 5; bases outside the gene matches: 3. The germline V gene has CDR1 LNHNV and CDR2 YYDKDF (reference sequence). The DNA of the CDR3 is TGTGCCACCAGCAGACGGACAGGGGGGAACAATGAGCAGTTCTTC. Translation: CATSRRTGGNNEQFF. The full variable domain, completed using reference TRBV15 and TRBJ2-1, is DAMVIQNPRYQVTQFGKPVTLSCSQTLNHNVMYWYQQKSSQAPKLLFHYYDKDFNNEADTPDNFQSRRPNTSFCFLDIRSPGLGDTAMYLCATSRRTGGNNEQFFGPGTRLTVL.

With respect to this clone: This CDR3 is missing its conserved last phenylalanine or tryptophan, likely due to a read error. The rearrangement uses TRBV15 and TRBJ2-7, with a weak D call TRBD2 (6 bases). This CDR3 has 19 residues. Germline CDR1 LNHNV, CDR2 YYDKDF (reference sequence). CDR3 nucleotide sequence: TGTACCACCAGCAGAGAGCCGGCCTTCGGGGTCGGGAGTACCGACGAGCAGTACTAC. It yields the protein CTTSREPAFGVGSTDEQYY.

The chain combines TRBV7-9 with TRBJ1-2; D unclear. The germline gives CDR1 SEHNR, CDR2 FQNEAQ (reference sequence). The length of the CDR3 is 14 residues. Trimming removed 4 bases at V and 0 bases at J, with 9 bases between. Here the CDR3 reads CASSSSGANYGYTF. The CDR3 nucleotides are TGTGCCAGCAGCTCAAGCGGGGCTAACTATGGCTACACCTTC.

In this sample, this clone turned up many times. The V gene is TRBV11-2, the J gene TRBJ2-7, with D perhaps TRBD2 (5 bases). This CDR3 spans 13 amino acids. CDR1 is SGHAT and CDR2 is FQNNGV in the germline V gene. V lost 7 bases and J lost 1, with 11 bases in between. The CDR3 nucleotides are TGTGCCAGCAACCCGAGGGAGTCCTACGAGCAGTACTTC. Encoded protein: CASNPRESYEQYF.

This clone appeared a few times. In DNA form, the CDR3 reads TGTGCCAGCAGTTACCTAGACGACAATGAGCAGTTCTTC. It codes for CASSYLDDNEQFF. The V gene is TRBV6-5, the J gene TRBJ2-1; D remains unclear. V lost 2 bases and J lost 5, with 7 bases in between. The CDR3 is 13 amino acids. Germline V gene lookup returns CDR1 MNHEY and CDR2 SVGAGI.

This clone qualifies as medium-sized. V and J are TRBV5-1 and TRBJ2-7; 9 nucleotides align to TRBD2. Per the germline V gene, CDR1 is SGHRS and CDR2 is YFSETQ. The CDR3 consists of 13 residues. The J segment lost 2 bases and the V segment lost 6 bases, leaving 3 bases of the junction unmatched. CDR3 DNA: TGCGCCAGCACCCTAGCGGGGACCTACGAGCAGTACTTC. Translated, it gives CASTLAGTYEQYF.

This clone is labeled as medium-sized (0.01 to 0.1%). The chain has TRBV11-2 and TRBJ2-7, with D tentatively TRBD1 or TRBD2 (6 bases each). The CDR3 has 14 amino acids. Looked up from germline, CDR1 is SGHAT and CDR2 is FQNNGV. Deletions cut 6 bases from V and 6 bases from J, with 18 bases between. CDR3 in DNA: TGTGCCAGCAGTTCCGGGGGCGACATGGGCGAGCAGTACTTC. This codes for CASSSGGDMGEQYF.

This clone was seen ten or more times. The rearrangement joins TRBV2 to TRBJ2-1, with unresolved D. Germline V gives CDR1 SNHLY, CDR2 FYNNEI. The CDR3 extends over 16 amino acids. Between the trimmed V and J ends, which lost 6 bases and 7 bases, there was a span of 22 bases. Here the CDR3 DNA reads TGTGCCAGCAGCGTGCTTTGGGGTGGATTTGGAAATGAGCAGTTCTTC. Translating it yields CASSVLWGGFGNEQFF.

This chain uses TRBV7-3 with TRBJ2-7; D might be TRBD1 or TRBD2, each matching 7 bases. The germline V and J ends were trimmed by 3 bases and 4 bases, with 16 bases remaining between them. The germline V gene has CDR1 SGHTA and CDR2 FQGTGA. CDR3 size: 15 residues. This CDR3 is CASSFGSGGDYEQYF. CDR3 bases: TGTGCCAGCAGCTTCGGATCAGGGGGGGATTACGAGCAGTACTTC.

Ten or more counts support this clone. The rearrangement uses TRBV5-6 and TRBJ1-2, with 9 bases lining up with TRBD1. The CDR3 spans 13 residues. V gave up 5 bases and J gave up 7 bases; unmatched junction bases: 6. Germline V gene sequence: CDR1 SGHDT, CDR2 YYEEEE. CDR3 sequence reads: CASRLTGGSGYTF. The CDR3, as DNA: TGTGCCAGCAGACTAACAGGGGGCTCTGGCTACACCTTC.

This clone occurred a few times. The chain couples TRBV12-5 to TRBJ2-7, with 8 positions matching TRBD2. This CDR3 comprises 14 residues. V was clipped by 4 bases and J by 6 bases; unmatched bases: 8. Germline lookup yields CDR1 LGHNT and CDR2 FRNRAP. The CDR3 coding sequence is TGTGCTAGTGGTTCGAGCGGGAGCGGGGTCGAGCAGTACTTC. Translated: CASGSSGSGVEQYF.

This clone is labeled medium-sized. The V gene is TRBV2, the J gene TRBJ2-7; 7 positions agree with TRBD1. V lost 8 bases to trimming and J lost 0 bases; unmatched junction nucleotides: 4. The CDR3 length is 13 residues. The V gene's germline CDR1 is SNHLY and CDR2 FYNNEI. The chain's CDR3 is CASYRDSSYEQYF. DNA of the CDR3: TGTGCCAGCTACCGGGACAGCTCCTACGAGCAGTACTTC.

This clone showed up many times. The rearrangement uses TRBV4-3 and TRBJ2-2, with D possibly matching TRBD1 (5 bases). V lost 0 bases and J lost 4, with 15 bases in between. CDR1 is LGHNA and CDR2 is YSLEER in the germline V gene. CDR3 length: 17 amino acids. The CDR3 here is CASSQDIFQGRTGELFF. In nucleotides, the CDR3 is TGCGCCAGCAGCCAAGATATTTTTCAGGGTCGCACCGGGGAGCTGTTTTTT.

This clone was seen more than once but under ten times. The rearrangement links TRBV28 to TRBJ1-4, with TRBD1 matching 8 bases. V dropped 5 bases and J dropped 5; count of bases not matched to a gene: 4. Per germline, CDR1 MDHEN and CDR2 SYDVKM. CDR3 length: 14 residues. The CDR3 coding sequence is TGTGCCAGCAGTCAACAGGGGGGAAATGAAAAACTGTTTTTT. It codes for CASSQQGGNEKLFF.

This clone turned up a few times. This CDR3 is also generated by other DNA sequences in the sample. The V gene is TRBV10-3, the J gene TRBJ1-2; 7 bases align to TRBD1. The CDR3 has 12 residues. Germline lookup yields CDR1 ENHRY and CDR2 SYGVKD. The J segment lost 8 bases and the V segment lost 6 bases, leaving 6 bases of the junction unmatched. The DNA of the CDR3 is TGTGCCATCAGGAGGACAGGAGGCGGCTACACCTTC. As protein: CAIRRTGGGYTF.

The chain carries TRBV7-8 and TRBJ2-2; 10 bases are shared with TRBD2. Germline CDR1 is SGHVS and CDR2 is FQNEAQ. This CDR3 contains 15 residues. J lost 6 bases, V lost 1 base, and 2 bases had no gene match. CDR3 in DNA: TGTGCCAGCAGCTTAGGGAGCGGGGGGGCCGGGGAGCTGTTTTTT. It yields the protein CASSLGSGGAGELFF.

This clone was recorded a few times. At one end, the junction sequence differs from germline, possibly due to a read error. The chain joins TRBV28 to TRBJ1-6; TRBD1 matches 11 bases. Germline loops: CDR1 MDHEN, CDR2 SYDVKM. This CDR3 has 14 amino acids. CDR3 loop: CASSSGQGVSPLHF. CDR3 DNA: TGTGCCAGCAGTTCGGGACAGGGGGTTTCACCTCTCCACTTT. Filled out from reference TRBV28 and TRBJ1-6, the complete variable domain reads DVKVTQSSRYLVKRTGEKVFLECVQDMDHENMFWYRQDPGLGLRLIYFSYDVKMKEKGDIPEGYSVSREKKERFSLILESASTNQTSMYLCASSSGQGVSPLHFGNGTRLTVT.

Relative to its sample, this clone is hyperexpanded. The rearrangement links TRBV6-2 or TRBV6-3 to TRBJ2-1; D possibly corresponds to TRBD2 (6 bases). Per germline, CDR1 MNHEY and CDR2 SVGEGT. This CDR3 region has 13 residues. Trimming took off 9 bases at V and 2 bases at J, with 11 bases between the two ends. CDR3 amino acids: CASNLAPYNEQFF. In DNA, the CDR3 is TGTGCCAGTAACCTAGCGCCCTACAATGAGCAGTTCTTC.

This clone was counted between two and nine times. The chain recombines TRBV5-1 with TRBJ2-7; D perhaps matches TRBD2 (5 bases). Looked up from germline, CDR1 is SGHRS and CDR2 is YFSETQ. The CDR3 covers 15 residues. Trimming pared 5 bases from V and 1 base from J, leaving 16 bases between. CDR3 protein: CASSPGGPLSYEQYF. The CDR3 DNA reads TGCGCCAGCAGTCCTGGAGGACCTCTATCCTACGAGCAGTACTTC.